The clone carrying this TCR beta chain was detected many times. Its target is unknown. This sample was taken from a study of T cells after yellow fever vaccination. For the study at large: SMART-Seq v4 Ultra Low Input prepared the low-cell-number fractions.

The germline V gene has CDR1 SGHDN and CDR2 FVKESK. The V end lost 2 bases, the J end lost 4 bases, and 12 bases lay between the germline ends. CDR3 length: 15 residues. TCRdb re-called the 5' RACE reads with MiXCR, one entry per CDR3 protein. The sample yields approximately 240,000 distinct CDR3 sequences, about 3.7% seen once. Notes on the study in general: A limited proportion of clonotypes was detected within both the CD4 and CD8 compartments.

This sample comprised PBMCs, obtained 15 days after the yellow fever booster vaccination. The rearrangement joins TRBV14 to TRBJ1-3; no clear D gene. The TCR sequence derives from a man aged 18 to 30 who received the YFV17D yellow fever vaccine. The CDR3 loop reads CASSQSRTSGNTIYF. For the CDR3, the DNA is TGTGCCAGCAGCCAATCTCGTACATCAGGAAACACCATATATTTT.